This T cell receptor (beta chain) was recorded in a study of Ad26.COV2.S vaccination and SARS-CoV-2 variants. Method: immunoSEQ multiplex PCR; TCRdb's copy keeps in-frame clones and lacks some. The sample holds 380,000 or so clones, roughly 85% seen once. General study findings and limits: Total T cell responses may have been underestimated by the TCR breadth and depth analyses.

Treatment of the sample: some 20 received Ad26.COV2.S at low or high dose, single or two shots; 5 received placebo; per-sample allocation not given. After the first vaccine or placebo injection, samples were drawn on day 63. About this clone itself: As yet, its antigen is unknown.

CDR3 length: 14 amino acids. V shed 0 bases and J shed 4 bases, with 9 bases lying between them. Germline V lookup: CDR1 SGHDN, CDR2 FVKESK. The chain links TRBV14 to TRBJ1-1; D is unclear. The sequencing used peripheral blood, collected in a trial of Ad26.COV2.S vaccine versus placebo. The clonotype was recovered from a person between 18 and 65 years old who received the Ad26.COV2.S COVID-19 vaccine or a placebo. The CDR3 protein is CASSQDLKGTEAFF. As DNA, the CDR3 is TGTGCCAGCAGCCAAGATCTCAAGGGCACTGAAGCTTTCTTT. Variable domain in full (rest from reference TRBV14 and TRBJ1-1): EAGVTQFPSHSVIEKGQTVTLRCDPISGHDNLYWYRRVMGKEIKFLLHFVKESKQDESGMPNNRFLAERTGGTYSTLKVQPAELEDSGVYFCASSQDLKGTEAFFGQGTRLTVV.